This T cell receptor (beta chain) was identified in a study of blood T cell repertoires in COVID-19. Study context: Collection of acute and convalescent COVID-19 samples took place in the United States, Italy and Spain. T cells, B-cell-depleted T cells, or PBMCs provided the cDNA or gDNA that served as material.

Assay used: immunoSEQ multiplex PCR; TCRdb lists only in-frame clones, some missing. The table records 120,000 or so clones, roughly 77% of them present only once. This CDR3 spans 14 amino acids. V lost 5 bases and J 3 bases, leaving 10 bases between the germline ends. CDR1 is SGHTA and CDR2 is FQGNSA in the germline V gene. The V gene is TRBV7-2, the J gene TRBJ2-2; D ambiguous. The sequence was obtained from a man in his sixties with active or convalescent COVID-19. The sequenced sample was peripheral blood. The CDR3 region is CASSQSAYTGELFF. CDR3 sequence (DNA): TGTGCCAGCAGCCAGAGCGCGTACACCGGGGAGCTGTTTTTT.